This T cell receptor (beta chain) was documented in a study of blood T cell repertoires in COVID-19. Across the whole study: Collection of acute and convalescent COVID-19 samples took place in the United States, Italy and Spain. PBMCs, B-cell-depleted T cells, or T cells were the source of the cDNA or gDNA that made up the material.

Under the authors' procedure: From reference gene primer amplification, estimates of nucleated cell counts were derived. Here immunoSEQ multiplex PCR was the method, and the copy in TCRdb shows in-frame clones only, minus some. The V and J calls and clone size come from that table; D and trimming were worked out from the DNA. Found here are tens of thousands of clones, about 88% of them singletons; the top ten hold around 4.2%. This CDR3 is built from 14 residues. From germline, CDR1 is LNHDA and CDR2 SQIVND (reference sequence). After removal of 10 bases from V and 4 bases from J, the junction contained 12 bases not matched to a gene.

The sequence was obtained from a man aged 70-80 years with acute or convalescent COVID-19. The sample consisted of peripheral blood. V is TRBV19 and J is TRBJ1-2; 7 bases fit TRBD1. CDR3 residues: CATTHTGAVYGYTF. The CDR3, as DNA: TGTGCCACCACCCACACAGGGGCGGTCTATGGCTACACCTTC.